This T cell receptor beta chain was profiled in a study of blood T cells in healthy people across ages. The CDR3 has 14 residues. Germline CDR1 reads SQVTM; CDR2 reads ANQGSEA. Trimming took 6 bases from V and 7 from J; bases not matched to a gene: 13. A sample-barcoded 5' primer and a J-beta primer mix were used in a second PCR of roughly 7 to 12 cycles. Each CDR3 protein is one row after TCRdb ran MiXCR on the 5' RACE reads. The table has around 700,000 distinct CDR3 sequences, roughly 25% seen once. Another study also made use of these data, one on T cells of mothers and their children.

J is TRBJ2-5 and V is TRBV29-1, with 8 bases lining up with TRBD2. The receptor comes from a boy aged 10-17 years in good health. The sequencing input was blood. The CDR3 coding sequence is TGCAGCGTCGCTACCGGGAGGGGCCAGGGGACCCAGTACTTC. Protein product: CSVATGRGQGTQYF.